This passage covers 29 T cell receptor beta chains from one sample sequenced in a study of cytomegalovirus exposure and HLA in healthy donors. The study ran its PCR with 60 Vbeta and 13 Jbeta primers. Measured with immunoSEQ multiplex PCR; TCRdb has only the in-frame clones, and not every one. The table shows 100,000 to 150,000 clones, with 70% to 85% occurring only once. Sequencing input: PBMCs. The receptors were sampled from a man aged 40-50 years in good health and CMV-seropositive.

This chain links TRBV19 with TRBJ1-2; D is perhaps TRBD1 (5 bases). This CDR3 comprises 15 residues. V was cut by 6 bases and J by 4 bases, with 18 bases left in between. Germline CDR1 is LNHDA and CDR2 is SQIVND (reference sequence). The CDR3 is CASRMQGGPLYGYTF. In DNA, the CDR3 is TGTGCCAGTAGGATGCAGGGTGGACCCCTCTATGGCTACACCTTC.

The V gene is TRBV29-1, the J gene TRBJ2-5; 9 bases match TRBD2. Germline-derived CDR1 and CDR2 are SQVTM and ANQGSEA. The CDR3 contains 14 residues. V shed 4 bases, J shed 4 bases, and the junction held 7 bases outside the gene matches. CDR3 in DNA: TGCAGCGTTGGGGCGGGAGGGAGACGAGAGACCCAGTACTTC. This codes for CSVGAGGRRETQYF.

V is TRBV10-2 and J is TRBJ1-2; 8 positions agree with TRBD1. Germline CDR1 reads WSHSY; CDR2 reads SAAADI. J was trimmed by 5 bases and V by 4 bases; bases with no gene match: 18. The CDR3 totals 18 residues. DNA of the CDR3: TGCGCCAGCAGTGTGTGGACAGGGAAGGCGTCGGAGGGATATGGCTACACCTTC. This encodes CASSVWTGKASEGYGYTF.

The chain carries TRBV14 and TRBJ1-2; D possibly corresponds to TRBD1 (6 bases). This CDR3 is 19 amino acids long. The V gene's germline CDR1 is SGHDN and CDR2 FVKESK. Trimming pared 0 bases from V and 8 bases from J, leaving 28 bases between. The CDR3 region is CASSQEWGRGPYPNLGYTF. CDR3 sequence (DNA): TGTGCCAGCAGCCAAGAATGGGGCAGGGGCCCCTACCCCAACCTGGGCTACACCTTC.

The V gene is TRBV30, the J gene TRBJ2-3; 14 nucleotides agree with TRBD2. CDR1 and CDR2 (germline): GTSNPN, SVGIG (reference sequence). The CDR3 consists of 17 residues. Losses at the gene ends were 4 bases for V and 1 base for J; bases not matched to a gene: 7. The CDR3 DNA is TGTGCCTGGACCCTAAAGGGACTAGCGGGGGGCACAGATACGCAGTATTTT. Translating it yields CAWTLKGLAGGTDTQYF.

The chain carries TRBV5-1 and TRBJ2-4, with TRBD1 matching 8 bases. CDR3 size: 15 residues. In germline, CDR1 is SGHRS, CDR2 YFSETQ. Trimming removed 4 bases from V and 7 bases from J; junction bases left unmatched: 10. CDR3 DNA sequence: TGCGCCAGCAGCAGCTCGGACAGGGAAGGGAACATTCAGTACTTC. As protein: CASSSSDREGNIQYF.

This clone was detected only once. This chain connects TRBV6-6 to TRBJ2-3; D uncertain. CDR3 length: 14 residues. Germline loops: CDR1 MNHNY, CDR2 SVGAGI (reference sequence). The ends were cut back, 0 bases at V and 0 bases at J, with 4 bases in the middle. In DNA form, the CDR3 reads TGTGCCAGCAGTTACTCCCAGAGCACAGATACGCAGTATTTT. This translates into CASSYSQSTDTQYF.

The gene calls are TRBV7-9 and TRBJ2-1; 8 positions match TRBD1. Germline V CDR1 and CDR2: SEHNR, FQNEAQ (reference sequence). The ends lost 3 bases at V and 8 bases at J; junction bases unmatched: 12. The CDR3 has 16 residues. CDR3 in DNA: TGTGCCAGCAGCTTTAGAGGGGCAGGGGGCATCGATGAGCAGTTCTTC. Residues: CASSFRGAGGIDEQFF.

This clone was counted a single time. V is TRBV5-1 and J is TRBJ1-1; a weak D match, TRBD1 (5 bases). CDR1 and CDR2 from the germline V gene are SGHRS and YFSETQ. Trimming shortened V by 5 bases and J by 0 bases, and 17 bases separated the two germline ends. This CDR3 has 16 residues. As DNA, the CDR3 is TGCGCCAGCAGTCCGTCAGGGTCGCTAATGAACACTGAAGCTTTCTTT. Its translation: CASSPSGSLMNTEAFF.

The chain employs TRBV6-6 and TRBJ2-1; 11 bases line up with TRBD2. This CDR3 has 15 amino acids. With V trimmed by 7 bases and J by 8 bases, 10 bases remained unmatched. CDR1 and CDR2 (germline): MNHNY, SVGAGI (reference sequence). This chain's CDR3 is CASTNSGRAGDEQFF. CDR3 DNA: TGTGCCAGCACCAATAGCGGGAGGGCCGGGGATGAGCAGTTCTTC.

The chain carries TRBV5-1 and TRBJ2-5; 10 nucleotides line up with TRBD1. Germline CDR1 is SGHRS and CDR2 is YFSETQ. The CDR3 sequence is 15 residues long. The V gene end was trimmed by 0 bases and the J gene end by 5 bases; junction bases not matched to a gene: 4. The CDR3 region has the DNA TGCGCCAGCAGCTTGGATGGGACAGGGGTGGAGACCCAGTACTTC. Translating gives CASSLDGTGVETQYF.

The gene calls are TRBV6-1 and TRBJ2-7; 8 nucleotides agree with TRBD2. The CDR3 consists of 15 residues. Germline V CDR1 and CDR2: MNHNS, SASEGT. V shed 5 bases and J 2 bases; nucleotides not matched to a gene: 8. CDR3 in amino acids: CASSHPSGPPYEQYF. The CDR3 DNA follows: TGTGCCAGCAGTCATCCTAGCGGGCCGCCCTACGAGCAGTACTTC.

The CDR3 protein is CASSPSQGGETQYF. The DNA for the CDR3 is TGTGCCAGCAGCCCCTCTCAGGGAGGGGAGACCCAGTACTTC. The gene calls are TRBV5-4 and TRBJ2-5, with 7 bases fitting TRBD2. Trimming at V came to 4 bases and at J to 5 bases, leaving 8 bases not matched to a gene. The CDR3 extends over 14 amino acids. CDR1 is SGHNT and CDR2 is YYREEE in the germline V gene (reference sequence).

V and J are TRBV7-9 and TRBJ2-7; a weak D match, TRBD1 (6 bases). CDR3 length: 17 residues. Germline values: CDR1 SEHNR, CDR2 FQNEAQ (reference sequence). The V gene lost 4 bases and the J gene lost 2 bases, with 21 bases spanning the gap. The chain's CDR3 is CASSSPDGDTRPYEQYF. The CDR3 region has the DNA TGTGCCAGCAGCTCCCCCGATGGGGACACCCGACCCTACGAGCAGTACTTC.

The chain joins TRBV14 to TRBJ2-5; 14 bases are a match to TRBD2. Germline V lookup: CDR1 SGHDN, CDR2 FVKESK. J gave up 2 bases and V 3 bases, and 8 bases lay outside the gene matches. The CDR3 has 18 residues. CDR3 in DNA: TGTGCCAGCAGCCACCCGGGACTAGCGGGAGAGTTACAAGAGACCCAGTACTTC. The encoded protein is CASSHPGLAGELQETQYF.

The chain couples TRBV6-7 to TRBJ2-1; D may be TRBD2 (5 bases). TRBV6-7 is flagged as an ORF with uncertain function. Trimming cost V 0 bases and J 8 bases, with 17 bases left between them. This CDR3 contains 16 residues. The CDR3 region has the DNA TGTGCCAGCAGTTACTCGAAGCCTGAGGGTGTTGATGAGCAGTTCTTC. It yields the protein CASSYSKPEGVDEQFF.

The gene calls are TRBV6-1 and TRBJ1-2; TRBD1 matches at 8 bases. J was trimmed by 0 bases and V by 6 bases; bases with no gene match: 3. Germline-derived CDR1 and CDR2 are MNHNS and SASEGT. The CDR3 contains 14 residues. The CDR3, as DNA: TGTGCCAGCAGAGAGGACAGGGCTAACTATGGCTACACCTTC. This sequence encodes CASREDRANYGYTF.

A few counts support this clone. The chain has TRBV6-5 and TRBJ1-4; 9 positions match TRBD1. V shed 6 bases and J 8 bases; nucleotides not matched to a gene: 7. The CDR3 has 14 residues. Germline lookup yields CDR1 MNHEY and CDR2 SVGAGI. The CDR3 is CASSEGQGGEKLFF. For the CDR3, the DNA is TGTGCCAGCAGCGAGGGACAGGGAGGAGAAAAACTGTTTTTT.

The V and J genes are TRBV11-2 and TRBJ2-7; 8 bases are shared with TRBD1. Germline loops: CDR1 SGHAT, CDR2 FQNNGV. CDR3 length: 14 amino acids. V lost 7 bases to trimming and J lost 2 bases; unmatched junction nucleotides: 7. The DNA of the CDR3 is TGTGCCAGCACCACGACAGGGGTAACCTACGAGCAGTACTTC. Its protein is CASTTTGVTYEQYF.

This chain joins TRBV4-1 and TRBJ2-7; tentative D call: TRBD2 (6 bases). This CDR3 has 16 amino acids. Between the trimmed V and J ends, which lost 1 base and 2 bases, there was a span of 15 bases. The germline CDR1 and CDR2 sequences are MGHRA and YSYEKL. The CDR3 protein is CASSQAIRRGTYEQYF. CDR3 DNA sequence: TGCGCCAGCAGCCAAGCGATCAGGAGGGGTACCTACGAGCAGTACTTC.

J is TRBJ2-7 and V is TRBV5-6; D gene ambiguous. The germline V and J ends were trimmed by 1 base and 4 bases, with 6 bases remaining between them. The V gene's germline CDR1 is SGHDT and CDR2 YYEEEE. The CDR3 length is 12 residues. The CDR3, as DNA: TGTGCCAGCAGCTTGTTTTTATACGAGCAGTACTTC. It translates to CASSLFLYEQYF.

The chain combines TRBV5-1 with TRBJ2-2, with 8 bases identical to TRBD1. The CDR3 has 14 amino acids. J lost 6 bases, V lost 7 bases, and 8 bases had no gene match. CDR1 and CDR2 from the germline V gene are SGHRS and YFSETQ. CDR3 in DNA: TGCGCCAGCGCGGCAGGGGGCGCTTCCGGGGAGCTGTTTTTT. Protein sequence: CASAAGGASGELFF.

The chain recombines TRBV25-1 with TRBJ2-7; 7 bases align to TRBD1. The CDR3 is made up of 14 amino acids. Germline values: CDR1 MGHDK, CDR2 SYGVNS. Unmatched junction bases numbered 5, after V lost 5 bases and J lost 1 base. CDR3 DNA: TGTGCCAGCAGTATCACAGGGGTTTCCTACGAGCAGTACTTC. This sequence encodes CASSITGVSYEQYF.

J is TRBJ2-1 and V is TRBV4-2, with TRBD1 as a possible D gene (5 bases). Germline V CDR1 and CDR2: LGHNA, YNFKEQ. Trimming removed 0 bases at V and 0 bases at J, with 9 bases between. The CDR3 is 16 amino acids. Here the CDR3 DNA reads TGTGCCAGCAGCCAAGAGCAGGGATTCTCCTACAATGAGCAGTTCTTC. Protein: CASSQEQGFSYNEQFF.

The rearrangement uses TRBV11-3 and TRBJ1-1, with a tentative D call TRBD1 (6 bases). Trimming left V 5 bases short and J 3 bases short, with 19 bases between. This CDR3 spans 16 amino acids. Germline V gene lookup returns CDR1 SGHNT and CDR2 YENEEA. CDR3 sequence: CASSVKQGRLHTEAFF. CDR3 coding DNA: TGTGCCAGCAGCGTAAAACAGGGCCGACTTCACACTGAAGCTTTCTTT.

This clone has just a few counts. The chain has TRBV29-1 and TRBJ1-3; D is uncertain. The ends were cut back, 5 bases at V and 0 bases at J, with 11 bases in the middle. Germline lookup yields CDR1 SQVTM and CDR2 ANQGSEA. The CDR3 has 14 residues. In DNA, the CDR3 is TGCAGCGTTTCGTTCGGTACCTCTGGAAACACCATATATTTT. It encodes CSVSFGTSGNTIYF.

The chain uses TRBV9 and TRBJ2-5; maybe TRBD1 (5 bases). The DNA end favors TRBJ2-7, so the J call may be wrong. Germline V lookup: CDR1 SGDLS, CDR2 YYNGEE. The CDR3 loop spans 15 amino acids. The CDR3 loop is CASSVPPRDSYEQYF. The CDR3 DNA is TGTGCCAGCAGCGTACCTCCCAGGGACTCCTACGAGCAGTACTTC.

The CDR3 here is CASSVGGLAGGTGELFF. The CDR3 bases are TGTGCCAGCAGCGTCGGGGGGCTAGCGGGAGGCACCGGGGAGCTGTTTTTT. V is TRBV9 and J is TRBJ2-2, with 11 bases lining up with TRBD2. The CDR3 has 17 residues. CDR1 is SGDLS and CDR2 is YYNGEE in the germline V gene. Trimming at V came to 2 bases and at J to 4 bases, leaving 7 bases not matched to a gene.

The rearrangement uses TRBV7-8 and TRBJ2-7; 8 bases map to TRBD1. Trimming cost V 2 bases and J 5 bases; bases outside gene matches: 17. This CDR3 comprises 18 residues. The germline V gene has CDR1 SGHVS and CDR2 FQNEAQ. For the CDR3, the DNA is TGTGCCAGCAGCTTATACCCCACTGCCGGGACAGGTGGGGACGAGCAGTACTTC. This gives the protein CASSLYPTAGTGGDEQYF.